Listed below are T cell receptor beta chains from one sample, sequenced in a study of blood T cell repertoires in COVID-19. Data came from immunoSEQ multiplex PCR; TCRdb stores just in-frame clones and leaves some out. The table shows 270,000 or so clones, with nearly 90% occurring only once. Sequenced input: peripheral blood. The receptors stem from an older woman with COVID-19, enrolled during active disease. Both conserved end residues are part of each CDR3. Fields, in order: V gene, clone size, D gene, J gene, CDR3 DNA, CDR3 protein. D genes are given only for firm matches. The size field is filled for only some rows; it gives once, few, many or a size class.

V: TRBV6-2/TRBV6-3
size: NA
D: NA
J: TRBJ1-5
DNA: TGTGCCAGCAGCACAAATACCGATCAGCCCCAGCATTTT
CDR3: CASSTNTDQPQHF

V: TRBV5-6
size: NA
D: NA
J: TRBJ2-2
DNA: TGTGCCAGCAGCCCCGGGACTTTCACCGGGGAGCTGTTTTTT
CDR3: CASSPGTFTGELFF

V: TRBV18
size: once
D: TRBD1
J: TRBJ1-1
DNA: TGTGCCAGCTCACCAGGGCAGGGGGAAACTGAAGCTTTCTTT
CDR3: CASSPGQGETEAFF

V: TRBV11-2
size: NA
D: NA
J: TRBJ2-5
DNA: TGTGCCAGCAGCTTGGAGCGCCAAGAGACCCAGTACTTC
CDR3: CASSLERQETQYF

V: TRBV4-3
size: NA
D: TRBD1
J: TRBJ1-1
DNA: TGCGCCAGCAGCCAAGGACAGGGGGTCACTGAAGCTTTCTTT
CDR3: CASSQGQGVTEAFF

V: TRBV4-3
size: NA
D: NA
J: TRBJ1-4
DNA: TGCGCCAGCAGCCAGGCGACAGGTCCGGGAAAAAAACTGTTTTTT
CDR3: CASSQATGPGKKLFF

V: TRBV18
size: NA
D: NA
J: TRBJ1-1
DNA: TGTGCCAGCTTAGGACAGTTGAACACTGAAGCTTTCTTT
CDR3: CASLGQLNTEAFF

V: TRBV13
size: NA
D: TRBD1
J: TRBJ2-2
DNA: TGTGCCAGCAGAGTATTAGGACAGGGGCCAACCGGGGAGCTGTTTTTT
CDR3: CASRVLGQGPTGELFF

V: TRBV5-1
size: once
D: NA
J: TRBJ2-7
DNA: TGCGCCAGCAGCTTGTTTGACAGTTCCTACGAGCAGTACTTC
CDR3: CASSLFDSSYEQYF

V: TRBV19
size: NA
D: NA
J: TRBJ2-2
DNA: TGTGCCAGTAGTATAGAGGCAGGTGCTGGCGGGGAGCTGTTTTTT
CDR3: CASSIEAGAGGELFF

V: TRBV12-5
size: NA
D: TRBD1
J: TRBJ1-4
DNA: TGTGCTAGTGGTTCCCCGGGACAGGGAAACGAAAAACTGTTTTTT
CDR3: CASGSPGQGNEKLFF

V: TRBV10-3
size: NA
D: TRBD2
J: TRBJ2-5
DNA: TGTGCCACTTCGACTAGCGGGGGGCAAGAGACCCAGTACTTC
CDR3: CATSTSGGQETQYF

V: TRBV7-9
size: NA
D: TRBD1
J: TRBJ1-2
DNA: TGTGCCAGCAGCTTAGGGGCAGGGGGCCCTAACTATGGCTACACCTTC
CDR3: CASSLGAGGPNYGYTF

V: TRBV6-2/TRBV6-3
size: NA
D: NA
J: TRBJ1-6
DNA: TGTGCCAGCAGTTACCGGGACAACTATAATTCACCCCTCCACTTT
CDR3: CASSYRDNYNSPLHF

V: TRBV12-5
size: NA
D: TRBD1
J: TRBJ1-4
DNA: TGTGCTAGTGGCCGTTCAACGGGACAGGGGGGTGAAAAACTGTTTTTT
CDR3: CASGRSTGQGGEKLFF

V: TRBV5-4
size: NA
D: NA
J: TRBJ2-5
DNA: TGTGCCAGCAGCTTGAAGACTTCGTACCAAGAGACCCAGTACTTC
CDR3: CASSLKTSYQETQYF

V: TRBV7-9
size: NA
D: TRBD1
J: TRBJ2-7
DNA: TGTGCCAGCAGCTTGGGACAGGGCGACGAGCAGTACTTC
CDR3: CASSLGQGDEQYF

V: TRBV6-5
size: NA
D: TRBD1
J: TRBJ1-2
DNA: TGTGCCAGCAGTTACGAAGACAGGGGACTGTATGGCTACACCTTC
CDR3: CASSYEDRGLYGYTF

V: TRBV27
size: NA
D: NA
J: TRBJ1-2
DNA: TGTGCCACCAAGCTGGGGGGGCGGAACTATGGCTACACCTTC
CDR3: CATKLGGRNYGYTF

V: TRBV3-1/TRBV3-2
size: NA
D: NA
J: TRBJ1-3
DNA: TGTGCCAGCAGCCAGTATATCTCTGGAAACACCATATATTTT
CDR3: CASSQYISGNTIYF

V: TRBV5-1
size: NA
D: NA
J: TRBJ1-6
DNA: TGCGCCAGCAGCTTGTCCGTGTCTTCACCCCTCCACTTT
CDR3: CASSLSVSSPLHF

V: TRBV3-1/TRBV3-2
size: NA
D: NA
J: TRBJ1-3
DNA: TGTGCCAGCAGCCAGAGAGCGGGCAACACCATATATTTT
CDR3: CASSQRAGNTIYF

V: TRBV4-3
size: NA
D: NA
J: TRBJ1-1
DNA: TGCGCCAGCAGCCAAGATCGTACGGGATGGAACACTGAAGCTTTCTTT
CDR3: CASSQDRTGWNTEAFF

V: TRBV3-1/TRBV3-2
size: NA
D: TRBD1
J: TRBJ2-7
DNA: TGTGCCAGCAGCCAGGGACAGCGCTCCTACGAGCAGTACTTC
CDR3: CASSQGQRSYEQYF

V: TRBV5-1
size: NA
D: NA
J: TRBJ1-1
DNA: TGCGCCAGCAGCTTGGGACCTACAGAGAACACTGAAGCTTTCTTT
CDR3: CASSLGPTENTEAFF

V: TRBV2
size: NA
D: NA
J: TRBJ1-6
DNA: TGTGCCAGCACATCCTATAATTCACCCCTCCACTTT
CDR3: CASTSYNSPLHF

V: TRBV6-2/TRBV6-3
size: NA
D: TRBD1
J: TRBJ1-1
DNA: TGTGCCAGCAGCCGAACCCTCCGGACAGGCACTGAAGCTTTCTTT
CDR3: CASSRTLRTGTEAFF

V: TRBV7-2
size: NA
D: TRBD1
J: TRBJ1-1
DNA: TGTGCCAGCAGCTTGCAGGGGGGTACTGAAGCTTTCTTT
CDR3: CASSLQGGTEAFF

V: TRBV5-1
size: NA
D: NA
J: TRBJ2-1
DNA: TGCGCCAGCAGCCCGGCGGGCCATACGGATGAGCAGTTCTTC
CDR3: CASSPAGHTDEQFF

V: TRBV24-1
size: few
D: TRBD2
J: TRBJ2-1
DNA: TGTGCCACCAGTGACCCCACTAGCGGGACGCACAATGAGCAGTTCTTC
CDR3: CATSDPTSGTHNEQFF

V: TRBV6-2/TRBV6-3
size: once
D: TRBD1
J: TRBJ2-7
DNA: TGTGCCAGCAGCCCTACAGGGGGAGAGCAGTACTTC
CDR3: CASSPTGGEQYF

V: TRBV25-1
size: NA
D: TRBD2
J: TRBJ2-1
DNA: TGTGCCAGCAGTGAATCAAGCGGGGGATACAATGAGCAGTTCTTC
CDR3: CASSESSGGYNEQFF

V: TRBV3-1/TRBV3-2
size: NA
D: NA
J: TRBJ2-5
DNA: TGTGCCAGCAGCCGAGGATCGTACCAAGAGACCCAGTACTTC
CDR3: CASSRGSYQETQYF

V: TRBV5-1
size: NA
D: NA
J: TRBJ2-3
DNA: TGCGCCAGCAGCCAGGGACATACTAGCACAGATACGCAGTATTTT
CDR3: CASSQGHTSTDTQYF

V: TRBV6-6
size: NA
D: NA
J: TRBJ1-3
DNA: TGTGCCACCCATCCAACAGGGAGCGGAAACACCATATATTTT
CDR3: CATHPTGSGNTIYF

V: TRBV19
size: once
D: NA
J: TRBJ1-3
DNA: TGTGCCAGTAGTACGACTACAGGGTATGGAAACACCATATATTTT
CDR3: CASSTTTGYGNTIYF

V: TRBV19
size: NA
D: TRBD2
J: TRBJ2-3
DNA: TGTGCCAGTAAACAGCGGGGGGACACAGATACGCAGTATTTT
CDR3: CASKQRGDTDTQYF

V: TRBV5-6
size: NA
D: NA
J: TRBJ2-5
DNA: TGTGCCAGCAGCCCCAGGACAGGGAGGGGAGAGACCCAGTACTTC
CDR3: CASSPRTGRGETQYF

V: TRBV4-3
size: NA
D: NA
J: TRBJ1-6
DNA: TGCGCCAGCAGCCAAGATGGGGCACTTTCACCCCTCCACTTT
CDR3: CASSQDGALSPLHF

V: TRBV7-8
size: NA
D: TRBD1
J: TRBJ1-2
DNA: TGTGCCAGCAGCACAGACAGGGGGAAGAACTATGGCTACACCTTC
CDR3: CASSTDRGKNYGYTF

V: TRBV27
size: NA
D: NA
J: TRBJ2-2
DNA: TGTGCCAGCACGGACCGGGGGGCCACCGGGGAGCTGTTTTTT
CDR3: CASTDRGATGELFF

V: TRBV6-2/TRBV6-3
size: NA
D: NA
J: TRBJ2-5
DNA: TGTGCCAGCAGTTCTCTCTCGGGACTCATGAAAGAGACCCAGTACTTC
CDR3: CASSSLSGLMKETQYF

V: TRBV4-3
size: NA
D: TRBD2
J: TRBJ2-1
DNA: TGCGCCAGCAGCCGCCTAGCGGCGTCCAATGAGCAGTTCTTC
CDR3: CASSRLAASNEQFF

V: TRBV5-1
size: NA
D: TRBD1
J: TRBJ2-7
DNA: TGCGCCAGCAGCTCCGGGACAGGGTACGAGCAGTACTTC
CDR3: CASSSGTGYEQYF

V: TRBV5-4
size: NA
D: NA
J: TRBJ2-2
DNA: TGTGCCAGCAGCTTCGATCTCGCGGGCCCCGCAGGGGAGCTGTTTTTT
CDR3: CASSFDLAGPAGELFF

V: TRBV19
size: NA
D: TRBD1
J: TRBJ1-2
DNA: TGTGCCAGTAGTCCTTCGGCAGGGGGTCAGAACTATGGCTACACCTTC
CDR3: CASSPSAGGQNYGYTF

V: TRBV30
size: NA
D: TRBD1
J: TRBJ1-6
DNA: TGTGCCTGGGGACAGGCCGATTCACCCCTCCACTTT
CDR3: CAWGQADSPLHF

V: TRBV2
size: NA
D: NA
J: TRBJ2-1
DNA: TGTGCCAGCGGGGGGAGCTCCTACAATGAGCAGTTCTTC
CDR3: CASGGSSYNEQFF

V: TRBV11-3
size: NA
D: TRBD2
J: TRBJ2-1
DNA: TGTGCCAGCAGCTTAGGGAATCGGGGGGGCGGTGAGCAGTTCTTC
CDR3: CASSLGNRGGGEQFF

V: TRBV7-8
size: NA
D: TRBD1
J: TRBJ1-2
DNA: TGTGCCAGCAGCTTAGGCGACAGGGCCTATGGCTACACCTTC
CDR3: CASSLGDRAYGYTF

V: TRBV7-9
size: NA
D: NA
J: TRBJ1-6
DNA: TGTGCCAGCAGCTCACAGGGTGAATCCTATAATTCACCCCTCCACTTT
CDR3: CASSSQGESYNSPLHF

V: TRBV19
size: NA
D: TRBD1
J: TRBJ1-2
DNA: TGTGCCAGTAGTATTATGCGGTCGACAGGGGGCAACTATGGCTACACCTTC
CDR3: CASSIMRSTGGNYGYTF